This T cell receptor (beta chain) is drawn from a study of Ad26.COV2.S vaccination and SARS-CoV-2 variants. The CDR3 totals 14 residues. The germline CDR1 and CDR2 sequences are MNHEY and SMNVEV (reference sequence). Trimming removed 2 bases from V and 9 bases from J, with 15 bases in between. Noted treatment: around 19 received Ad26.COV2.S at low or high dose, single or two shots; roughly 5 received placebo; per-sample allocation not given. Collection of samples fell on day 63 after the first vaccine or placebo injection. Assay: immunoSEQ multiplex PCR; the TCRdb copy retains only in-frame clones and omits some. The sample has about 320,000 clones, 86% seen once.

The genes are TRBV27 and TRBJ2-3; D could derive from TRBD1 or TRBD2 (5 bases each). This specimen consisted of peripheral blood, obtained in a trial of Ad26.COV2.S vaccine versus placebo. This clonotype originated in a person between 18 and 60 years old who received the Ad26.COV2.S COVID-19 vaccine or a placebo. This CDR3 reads CASSLEGSGRTQYF. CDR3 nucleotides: TGTGCCAGCAGTTTAGAGGGTTCAGGGCGAACGCAGTATTTT.